A selection of T cell receptor beta chains follows, all from one sample in a study of STAT3 mutations in large granular lymphocyte leukemia. Only in-frame clones appear in the TCRdb table, and some are missing; sequencing was by immunoSEQ multiplex PCR. The sample has about 20,000 clones, about nine tenths seen once; the top ten hold over 40%. The sequencing input was peripheral blood mononuclear cells. The receptors shown here come from a man aged 60 to 75 with T-cell large granular lymphocyte leukemia. Some clones in this sample may be carry-over from other donors' samples. The CDR3 runs from the conserved cysteine through the conserved F or W. D genes are given only for firm matches. The size field is filled for only some rows; it gives once, few, many or a size class.

>TRBV7-8|-|TRBJ2-7|-
TGTGCCAGCAGCTTAGGAGGGTTTTCCTACGAGCAGTACTTC
CASSLGGFSYEQYF
>TRBV19|-|TRBJ1-2|once
TGTGCCAGTAGTATAGATGGGGGTCGATATGGCTACACCTTC
CASSIDGGRYGYTF
>TRBV29-1|-|TRBJ1-2|-
TGCAGCGTTGAAGATGGAGGGGAGGGCTACACCTTC
CSVEDGGEGYTF
>TRBV6-6|-|TRBJ2-2|-
TGTGCCAGCGGGGACTTACAGGGTGTTGCCGGGGAGCTGTTTTTT
CASGDLQGVAGELFF
>TRBV4-1|-|TRBJ1-1|-
TGCGCCAGCAGCCAAGAGGTGAGGGGGGTGAACACTGAAGCTTTCTTT
CASSQEVRGVNTEAFF
>TRBV27|-|TRBJ2-7|-
TGTGCCAGCAGTTTAGCTCCGGTCCCCTCCTACGAGCAGTACTTC
CASSLAPVPSYEQYF
>TRBV18|-|TRBJ2-3|-
TGTGCCAGCTCACCAACGGGAGAGGTAGATACGCAGTATTTT
CASSPTGEVDTQYF
>TRBV30|-|TRBJ2-7|-
TGTGCCTGGAGTAGGTTAGGCAGGGACGGGTTGGAGCAGTACTTC
CAWSRLGRDGLEQYF
>TRBV30|-|TRBJ2-1|-
TGTGCCTGGAGCGAGGGGGGGCTAGCAGGGGGCAATGAGCAGTTCTTC
CAWSEGGLAGGNEQFF
>TRBV5-1|-|TRBJ2-3|-
TGCGCCAGCAGCCTCCGAGGGCCGACAGATACGCAGTATTTT
CASSLRGPTDTQYF
>TRBV5-1|-|TRBJ2-1|-
TGCGCCAGCAAAGCAGGCCCGCCTACCAACAATGAGCAGTTCTTC
CASKAGPPTNNEQFF
>TRBV5-4|-|TRBJ2-1|-
TGTGCCAGCACCGAGGGGAAGTCCCGAGGGGAGCAGTTCTTC
CASTEGKSRGEQFF
>TRBV5-1|-|TRBJ2-5|-
TGCGCCAGCAGCTGGGACCTGACAGAGATTCAAGAGACCCAGTACTTC
CASSWDLTEIQETQYF
>TRBV30|-|TRBJ1-1|-
TGTGCTGCGACAGGAATGAACACTGAAGCTTTCTTT
CAATGMNTEAFF
>TRBV6-5|-|TRBJ2-7|-
TGTGCCAGCAGGCAGGGAAACGAGCAGTACTTC
CASRQGNEQYF
>TRBV5-4|-|TRBJ1-4|-
TGTGCCAGCAGCCGGGCCCGGGAGGGGGAAAAACTGTTTTTT
CASSRAREGEKLFF
>TRBV5-1|TRBD1|TRBJ2-1|-
TGCGCCAGCAGCCCAGGACAGGGGAGGAATGAGCAGTTCTTC
CASSPGQGRNEQFF
>TRBV19|TRBD2|TRBJ2-5|-
TGTGCCACCACGACTAGCGGGAGAGGGGAAGAGACCCAGTACTTC
CATTTSGRGEETQYF
>TRBV5-1|-|TRBJ1-2|-
TGCGCCAGCAGCTTCCTTCAGGGAGACTATGGCTACACCTTC
CASSFLQGDYGYTF
>TRBV5-1|-|TRBJ1-2|-
TGCGCCAGCAGCTTGGGACAGGCGCTATACGGCTACACCTTC
CASSLGQALYGYTF
>TRBV6-6|-|TRBJ2-7|-
TGTGCCAGCAGTTACGGCGGACAGTTCTCCTACGAGCAGTACTTC
CASSYGGQFSYEQYF
>TRBV20-1|-|TRBJ1-1|-
TGCAGTGAACGGCAGGACACTGAAGCTTTCTTT
CSERQDTEAFF
>TRBV29-1|TRBD2|TRBJ2-3|-
TGCAGCGCGCGGACTAGCGGGAGCACAGATACGCAGTATTTT
CSARTSGSTDTQYF
>TRBV6-6|TRBD2|TRBJ2-2|once
TGTGCCATCCCGACTAGCGGGATCACCGGGGAGCTGTTTTTT
CAIPTSGITGELFF
>TRBV5-1|-|TRBJ1-5|-
TGCGCCAGCAGCTTGTCGGGGGCAGGTCAGCCCCAGCATTTT
CASSLSGAGQPQHF
>TRBV27|-|TRBJ2-6|once
TGTGCCAGCAGTTTCTGGGCGACGGGTGGGGCCAACGTCCTGACTTTC
CASSFWATGGANVLTF
>TRBV4-1|TRBD2|TRBJ2-7|once
TGCGCCAGCAGCCAAGCGGGACTAGCGGTCCTGTACGAGCAGTACTTC
CASSQAGLAVLYEQYF
>TRBV28|TRBD2|TRBJ2-5|-
TGTGCCAGCAGTTTCGTGGGAGGGAGGCTTTGGGAGACCCAGTACTTC
CASSFVGGRLWETQYF
>TRBV5-1|TRBD1|TRBJ2-1|-
TGCGCCAGCCAGGGACAGGGGGCGAATGAGCAGTTCTTC
CASQGQGANEQFF
>TRBV4-1|-|TRBJ2-2|-
TGCGCCAGCAGCCAAGTAGATGACTCCGGGGAGCTGTTTTTT
CASSQVDDSGELFF
>TRBV19|-|TRBJ1-5|-
TGTGCCACTGGGGGACACGGGGGACAGCCCCAGCATTTT
CATGGHGGQPQHF
>TRBV2|-|TRBJ2-3|once
TGTGCCAGCGTCGGGGGGCTAAGCACAGATACGCAGTATTTT
CASVGGLSTDTQYF
>TRBV7-2|TRBD2|TRBJ2-1|-
TGTGCCAGCAGCTCCGTTGGACTAGGGGACAATGAGCAGTTCTTC
CASSSVGLGDNEQFF
>TRBV7-9|-|TRBJ2-2|-
TGTGCCAGCAGCTCTATTATAGGGAACACCGGGGAGCTGTTTTTT
CASSSIIGNTGELFF
>TRBV9|-|TRBJ2-7|-
TGTGCCAGCAGCGTAGGGGCAGGGGTTCTTGACGAGCAGTACTTC
CASSVGAGVLDEQYF
>TRBV5-1|-|TRBJ2-6|-
TGCGCCAGCAGGGACAGCTCTGGGGCCAACGTCCTGACTTTC
CASRDSSGANVLTF
>TRBV12-5|TRBD2|TRBJ2-3|-
TGTTCCTCAAGCTCTAGCGGGTCAGATACGCAGTATTTT
CSSSSSGSDTQYF
>TRBV30|-|TRBJ2-7|-
TGTGCCTGGAGTGTAACGGGGCCAACCTACGAGCAGTACTTC
CAWSVTGPTYEQYF
>TRBV5-1|-|TRBJ1-3|-
TGCGCCAGCAGCTTGGAGGGAACAAACACCATATATTTT
CASSLEGTNTIYF
>TRBV7-9|-|TRBJ2-7|-
TGTGCCAGCAGCTTAACGGAGTCCTACGAGCAGTACTTC
CASSLTESYEQYF
>TRBV6-6|-|TRBJ2-2|-
TGTGCCAGCAGGAACCGGGGCACCGGGGAGCTGTTTTTT
CASRNRGTGELFF